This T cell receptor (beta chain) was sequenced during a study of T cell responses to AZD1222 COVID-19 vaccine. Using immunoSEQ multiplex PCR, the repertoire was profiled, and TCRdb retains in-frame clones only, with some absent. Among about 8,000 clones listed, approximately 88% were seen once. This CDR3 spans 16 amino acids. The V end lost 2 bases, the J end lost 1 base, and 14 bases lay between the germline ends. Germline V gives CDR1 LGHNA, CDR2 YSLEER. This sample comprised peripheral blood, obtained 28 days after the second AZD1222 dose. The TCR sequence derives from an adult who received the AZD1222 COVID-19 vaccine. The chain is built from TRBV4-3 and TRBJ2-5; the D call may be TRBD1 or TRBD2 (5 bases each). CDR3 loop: CASSQTPGTRQETQYF. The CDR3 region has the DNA TGCGCCAGCAGCCAAACCCCCGGGACCCGCCAAGAGACCCAGTACTTC.